The 5 T cell receptor beta chains listed next were all sequenced from one sample in a study of tumor-infiltrating lymphocytes in primary liver carcinoma. From 500 ng of total RNA, TCR beta-specific cDNA was reverse-transcribed using a constant-region primer. TCR beta libraries came from three nested multiplex PCR rounds using slightly modified ARM-PCR. Researchers ran the first two PCR rounds for roughly 11 cycles each with TRBV1-TRBV30 forward primers and a C-beta reverse primer. TCRdb reprocessed the multiplex PCR reads with MiXCR, giving one entry per CDR3 protein. This sample has around 99,000 distinct CDR3 sequences, with 55% to 75% found just once. Starting material for RNA and DNA co-extraction consisted of roughly 19-31 mg of unsorted bulk tissue. Material for sequencing was tumor-adjacent normal liver tissue. These TCRs come from a man in his forties with primary liver carcinoma and hepatitis B virus infection.

This clonotype has only one observation. A much larger clone sits a single nucleotide away, making a read error possible. V and J are TRBV29-1 and TRBJ2-7; TRBD1 matches at 7 bases. The CDR3 extends over 14 amino acids. Germline lookup yields CDR1 SQVTM and CDR2 ANQGSEA. The ends lost 8 bases at V and 6 bases at J; junction bases unmatched: 16. CDR3: CSIFEDRSDGEQYF. The CDR3 DNA follows: TGCAGCATTTTTGAGGACAGGTCTGATGGCGAGCAGTACTTC.

On this clonotype: The junction differs from germline at one of its ends, possibly a read error. This sequence joins TRBV7-8 and TRBJ2-2; 11 bases align to TRBD2. The CDR3 has 15 amino acids. The V gene's germline CDR1 is SGHVS and CDR2 FQNEAQ. CDR3 region: CVSSVLAGAPGELFF. Written as DNA, the CDR3 is TGTGTCAGCAGCGTACTAGCGGGAGCGCCCGGGGAGCTGTTTTTT.

This clonotype came up many times. The V gene is TRBV14, the J gene TRBJ1-2, with TRBD1 matching over 11 bases. The junction had 1 base not matched to a gene; V was cut back by 4 bases and J by 6 bases. The CDR3 covers 13 residues. CDR1 is SGHDN, CDR2 FVKESK, per germline. CDR3 protein: CASSRGQGDGYTF. CDR3 nucleotides: TGTGCCAGCAGCCGGGGACAGGGGGATGGCTACACCTTC.

With regard to this clonotype: A much larger clone lies one base from this, so it may be a read error. V is TRBV6-5 and J is TRBJ2-5; D is unresolved. V was shortened by 2 bases and J by 3 bases, with 13 bases between the two germline ends. CDR3 length: 15 amino acids. Germline-derived CDR1 and CDR2 are MNHEY and SVGAGI. The CDR3 sequence: CASSYRWVAEETQYF. For the CDR3, the DNA is TGTGCCAGCAGTTACCGGTGGGTTGCCGAAGAGACCCAGTACTTC.

This clonotype was detected only a few times. This chain links TRBV7-6 with TRBJ2-7, with D possibly TRBD1 on 5 matching bases. CDR3 length: 12 amino acids. Germline-derived CDR1 and CDR2 are SGHVS and FNYEAQ. V was clipped by 5 bases and J by 9 bases, with 14 bases between them. DNA of the CDR3: TGTGCCAGCAGCCGCCAGGGCGGTTTGCAGTACTTC. Translating gives CASSRQGGLQYF.